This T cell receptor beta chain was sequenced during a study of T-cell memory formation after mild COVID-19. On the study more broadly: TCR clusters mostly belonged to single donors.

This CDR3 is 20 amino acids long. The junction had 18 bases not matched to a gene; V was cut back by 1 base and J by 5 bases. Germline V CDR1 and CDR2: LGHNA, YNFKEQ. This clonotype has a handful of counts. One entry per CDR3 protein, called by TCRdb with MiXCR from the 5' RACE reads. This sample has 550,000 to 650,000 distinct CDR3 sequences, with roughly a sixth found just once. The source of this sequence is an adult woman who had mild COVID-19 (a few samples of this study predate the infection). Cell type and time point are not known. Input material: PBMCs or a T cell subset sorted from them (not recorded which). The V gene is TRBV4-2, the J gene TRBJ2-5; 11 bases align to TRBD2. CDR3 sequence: CASSQVITSGGLPRVETQYF. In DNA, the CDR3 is TGTGCCAGCAGCCAAGTGATAACTAGCGGGGGCCTTCCGAGGGTTGAGACCCAGTACTTC.